This T cell receptor (beta chain) emerged from a study of shared clonotypes between healthy human individuals. Study information: A couple of female and a few male donors aged 18 to 49 were enrolled. Findings and caveats of the study: Depth was large, yet rarefaction showed that sorted-subset sequencing was incomplete.

Naive-designated CD8 cells lacked CD45RO, were positively enriched for CCR7, and omitted terminally differentiated effector memory CD45RA+ cells. As regards this clone: The antigen is undetermined. A read error may produce the germline difference seen at one junction end.

Under the authors' procedure: As immunoSEQ supplied junction-only sequences (without quality scores), filtering differed. The table came from immunoSEQ multiplex PCR; TCRdb's copy has only in-frame clones and leaves some out. The DNA was the basis for D and trimming; V, J and clone size are from that table. The sample carries around 2,000,000 clones, about 95% recorded once. Germline loops: CDR1 MGHRA, CDR2 YSYEKL. This CDR3 contains 13 residues. The receptor's source is a man between 18 and 29 years old in good health. The sequencing input was naive CD8+ T cells sorted from blood. V gene TRBV4-1 combines with J gene TRBJ2-7; D perhaps matches TRBD2 (5 bases). CDR3 sequence (DNA): TGCGCCAGCAGCGAAGACTACTTCCACGAGCAGTACTTC. Translated, it gives CASSEDYFHEQYF.